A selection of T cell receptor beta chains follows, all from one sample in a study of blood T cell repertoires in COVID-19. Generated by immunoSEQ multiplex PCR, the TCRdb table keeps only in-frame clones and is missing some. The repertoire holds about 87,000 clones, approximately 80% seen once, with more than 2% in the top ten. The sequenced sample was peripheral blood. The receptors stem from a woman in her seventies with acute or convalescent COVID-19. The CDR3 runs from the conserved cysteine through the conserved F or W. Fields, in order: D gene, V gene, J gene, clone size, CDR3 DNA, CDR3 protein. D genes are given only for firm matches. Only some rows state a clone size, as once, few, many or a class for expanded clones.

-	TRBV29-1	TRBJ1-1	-	TGCAGCGTTGAAGGAGGGCAGACGAACACTGAAGCTTTCTTT	CSVEGGQTNTEAFF
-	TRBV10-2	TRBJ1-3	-	TGCGCCAGCAGTGACCTAATTACAGGCTCTGGAAACACCATATATTTT	CASSDLITGSGNTIYF
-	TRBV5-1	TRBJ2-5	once	TGCGCCAGCAGCTTATCAGCGGCCCAAGAGACCCAGTACTTC	CASSLSAAQETQYF
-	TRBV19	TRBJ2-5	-	TGTGCCAGTAGCCCAGGACAGCAAGAGACCCAGTACTTC	CASSPGQQETQYF
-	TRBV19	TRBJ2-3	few	TGTGCCAGTAGTCGGGGTAGGGGGGATACGCAGTATTTT	CASSRGRGDTQYF
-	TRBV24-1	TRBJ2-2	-	TGTGCCACCGAAAGGGGCTCGAACACCGGGGAGCTGTTTTTT	CATERGSNTGELFF
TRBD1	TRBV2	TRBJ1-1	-	TGTGCCAGCAGCTCTGAGGGGGCGTACACTGAAGCTTTCTTT	CASSSEGAYTEAFF
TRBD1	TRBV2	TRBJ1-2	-	TGTGCCAGCAGGAACCGGACAGGATCTAACTATGGCTACACCTTC	CASRNRTGSNYGYTF
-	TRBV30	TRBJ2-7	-	TGTGCCTGGAGTGTACTAGGCACTTACGAGCAGTACTTC	CAWSVLGTYEQYF
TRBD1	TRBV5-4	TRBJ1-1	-	TGTGCCAGCAGCACCGGGACAGGTATGAACACTGAAGCTTTCTTT	CASSTGTGMNTEAFF
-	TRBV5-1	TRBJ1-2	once	TGCGCCAGCAACCTAGTGGGGGGAACCTATGGCTACACCTTC	CASNLVGGTYGYTF
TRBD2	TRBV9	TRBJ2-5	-	TGTGCCAGCAGCGTACTAGCGGATTACCAAGAGACCCAGTACTTC	CASSVLADYQETQYF
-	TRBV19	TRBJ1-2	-	TGTGCCAGTAGTATACCCAGCAGGGCCGACTATGGCTACACCTTC	CASSIPSRADYGYTF
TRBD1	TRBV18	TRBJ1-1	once	TGTGCCAGCTCACGGACCGGGACAGGGGTTAGGACCACTGAAGCTTTCTTT	CASSRTGTGVRTTEAFF
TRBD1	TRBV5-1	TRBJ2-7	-	TGCGCCAGCAGCTTATTAATGGGACAGGATTCCTACGAGCAGTACTTC	CASSLLMGQDSYEQYF
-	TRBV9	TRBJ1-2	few	TGTGCCAGCAGCGCCTACGAACAGGGCAACTATGGCTACACCTTC	CASSAYEQGNYGYTF
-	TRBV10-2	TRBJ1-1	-	TGCGCCAGCCTTTTAGGAGGTGAAGCTTTCTTT	CASLLGGEAFF
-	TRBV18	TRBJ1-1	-	TGTGCCAGCTCACGAACGAATACAGGGAGGGTGAACACTGAAGCTTTCTTT	CASSRTNTGRVNTEAFF
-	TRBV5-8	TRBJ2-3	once	TGTGCCAGTACAGGAGATACGCAGTATTTT	CASTGDTQYF
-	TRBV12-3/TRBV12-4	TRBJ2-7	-	TGTGCCAGCAGTCGGACAGCGTTTTACGAGCAGTACTTC	CASSRTAFYEQYF
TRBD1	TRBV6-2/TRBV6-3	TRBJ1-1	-	TGTGCCAGCGGCCGGGACAGGGGGCTGGCTTTCTTT	CASGRDRGLAFF
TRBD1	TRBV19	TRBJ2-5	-	TGTGCCAGTAGATCGGACAGGAAACTCCAAGAGACCCAGTACTTC	CASRSDRKLQETQYF
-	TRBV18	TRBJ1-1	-	TGTGCCAGCTCGGGAGGACTGAACACTGAAGCTTTCTTT	CASSGGLNTEAFF
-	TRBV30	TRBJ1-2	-	TGTGCCTGGAGAGCGGACGGCCCTGGCTACACCTTC	CAWRADGPGYTF
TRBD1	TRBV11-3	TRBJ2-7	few	TGTGCCAGCAGCGAGGGACAGAGTCTCTACGAGCAGTACTTC	CASSEGQSLYEQYF
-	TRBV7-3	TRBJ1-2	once	TGTGCCAGCAGTATAGGGCCAGGGAAATACTATGGCTACACCTTC	CASSIGPGKYYGYTF
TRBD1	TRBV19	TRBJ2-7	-	TGTGCCAGTAGTATGAGGGACAGGGTCCACGAGCAGTACTTC	CASSMRDRVHEQYF
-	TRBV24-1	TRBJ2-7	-	TGTGCCACCAGTGACGCCGGAGAGGAAATACTCGAAGGGCAGTACTTC	CATSDAGEEILEGQYF
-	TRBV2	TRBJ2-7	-	TGTGCCAGCAATCAGGGAGGTAACAACGAGCAGTACTTC	CASNQGGNNEQYF